The 7 T cell receptor beta chains listed next were all sequenced from one sample in a study of T cells after yellow fever vaccination. Via MiXCR, TCRdb re-called the 5' RACE reads, giving one row per CDR3 protein. The table includes roughly 30,000 distinct CDR3 sequences, more than 9% detected once. The sequencing used PBMCs, either bulk or a sorted T-cell subset (CD4+, CD8+, memory, or dextramer-sorted; not recorded which), collected less than 16 days after the first yellow fever vaccination. These receptors came from a man younger than 35 who received the YFV17D yellow fever vaccine.

At least ten counts were recorded for this clonotype. The chain combines TRBV6-1 with TRBJ2-5, with 7 bases lining up with TRBD1. V lost 6 bases, J lost 7 bases, and 11 bases stayed unmatched. CDR3 length equals 14 residues. CDR1 is MNHNS and CDR2 is SASEGT in the germline V gene. The CDR3 protein is CASRRQGIGGTQYF. DNA for the CDR3: TGTGCCAGCAGACGACAGGGAATAGGTGGGACCCAGTACTTC.

This clonotype has ten or more counts. CDR3 bases: TGCAGTGCTCCCGGGGGGAACTATGGCTACACCTTC. This translates into CSAPGGNYGYTF. The chain couples TRBV20-1 to TRBJ1-2; a possible D gene is TRBD1 (5 bases). V gave up 5 bases and J gave up 2 bases, with 9 bases separating them. The germline CDR1 and CDR2 sequences are DFQATT and SNEGSKA (reference sequence). The CDR3 is 12 amino acids.

In its sample, this clonotype was seen many times. The V and J genes are TRBV15 and TRBJ2-7; D is unclear. This CDR3 is 12 amino acids long. The ends were cut back, 4 bases at V and 2 bases at J, with 6 bases in the middle. Germline CDR1 LNHNV, CDR2 YYDKDF (reference sequence). The CDR3 DNA follows: TGTGCCACCAGCAACGCGACCTACGAGCAGTACTTC. Translating gives CATSNATYEQYF.

The rearrangement links TRBV5-5 to TRBJ2-7, with unresolved D. This CDR3 has 13 residues. V lost 4 bases, J lost 6 bases, and 14 bases lay in between. CDR1 is SGHKS, CDR2 YYEKEE, per germline (reference sequence). CDR3 amino acids: CASSLGLNCEQYF. DNA of the CDR3: TGTGCCAGCAGCCTCGGGCTCAACTGCGAGCAGTACTTC. Combining the CDR3 with reference TRBV5-5 and TRBJ2-7 gives the whole variable domain DAGVTQSPTHLIKTRGQQVTLRCSPISGHKSVSWYQQVLGQGPQFIFQYYEKEERGRGNFPDRFSARQFPNYSSELNVNALLLGDSALYLCASSLGLNCEQYFGPGTRLTVT.

This clonotype appeared many times. J is TRBJ2-1 and V is TRBV15; D is unresolved. CDR1 LNHNV and CDR2 YYDKDF come from the germline V gene (reference sequence). The V and J ends lost 0 bases and 5 bases respectively, with 20 bases between them. The CDR3 has 18 residues. The CDR3 DNA reads as TGTGCCACCAGCAGAGATTCTTTGGGGTTCGGTACTCACAATGAGCAGTTCTTC. Amino acids: CATSRDSLGFGTHNEQFF.

This clonotype was recorded at least ten times. The V call is TRBV29-1, the J call TRBJ2-5; 8 nucleotides agree with TRBD1. With V trimmed by 2 bases and J by 5 bases, 4 bases remained unmatched. The length of the CDR3 is 13 residues. CDR1 and CDR2 from the germline V gene are SQVTM and ANQGSEA. CDR3 nucleotide sequence: TGCAGCGTTGAACAGGGGGCTGTGGAGACCCAGTACTTC. Its translation: CSVEQGAVETQYF.

Regarding this clonotype: Possible read error: a much larger clone is one base away. V gene TRBV24-1 combines with J gene TRBJ2-1; 9 bases line up with TRBD1. The trim removed 4 bases at V and 10 bases at J, leaving 10 bases unmatched. The CDR3 consists of 15 residues. In germline, CDR1 is KGHDR, CDR2 SFDVKD. The chain's CDR3 is CATSDPGTGMKEQFF. In DNA form, the CDR3 reads TGTGCCACCAGTGACCCGGGGACAGGGATGAAAGAGCAGTTCTTC.